Each of the 27 T cell receptor beta chains below was sequenced from the same sample in a study of cytomegalovirus exposure and HLA in healthy donors. The PCR was carried out with 60 Vbeta primers and 13 Jbeta primers. Method: immunoSEQ multiplex PCR; TCRdb's copy keeps in-frame clones and lacks some. Of some 190,000 clones listed, roughly four fifths are singletons. The sample comprised PBMCs. The origin of the receptors is a woman aged 30 to 39 in good health and CMV-seropositive.

V is TRBV30 and J is TRBJ1-1, with no clear D. The CDR3 runs 14 residues. V was shortened by 0 bases and J by 1 base, with 9 bases between the two germline ends. Germline V gene lookup returns CDR1 GTSNPN and CDR2 SVGIG (reference sequence). This chain's CDR3 is CAWSVPVGNTEAFF. In DNA, the CDR3 is TGTGCCTGGAGTGTGCCGGTCGGGAACACTGAAGCTTTCTTT.

This chain uses TRBV30 with TRBJ1-2; D is perhaps TRBD1 (5 bases). Germline CDR1 GTSNPN, CDR2 SVGIG (reference sequence). V lost 5 bases and J lost 6, with 19 bases in between. The CDR3 has 14 amino acids. CDR3 amino acids: CAWEPPGRPNGYTF. The CDR3 DNA is TGTGCCTGGGAGCCCCCAGGGCGCCCTAATGGCTACACCTTC.

CDR3 in DNA: TGTGCCAGCGAGGACAGGGGAACTAATCAGCCCCAGCATTTT. Translation: CASEDRGTNQPQHF. J is TRBJ1-5 and V is TRBV6-1, with 9 bases identical to TRBD1. CDR1 and CDR2 (germline): MNHNS, SASEGT. This CDR3 comprises 14 residues. V dropped 8 bases and J dropped 4; count of bases not matched to a gene: 6.

This clone was observed a few times. This same CDR3 is encoded by further DNA sequences in the sample. V usage is TRBV5-1 and J usage is TRBJ2-5, with 12 bases identical to TRBD2. Germline trimming cut 0 bases from V and 2 bases from J; bases unmatched to any gene: 2. Looked up from germline, CDR1 is SGHRS and CDR2 is YFSETQ. There are 16 residues in the CDR3. The CDR3 reads CASSLGLAGGQETQYF. CDR3 coding DNA: TGCGCCAGCAGCTTGGGGCTAGCGGGGGGGCAAGAGACCCAGTACTTC.

The rearrangement uses TRBV28 and TRBJ1-1, with TRBD1 matching 9 bases. Germline V gene data show CDR1 as MDHEN and CDR2 as SYDVKM. V gave up 5 bases and J gave up 10 bases; unmatched junction bases: 2. The CDR3 extends over 11 amino acids. This chain's CDR3 is CASSNRGPAFF. CDR3 DNA sequence: TGTGCCAGCAGTAACAGGGGGCCAGCTTTCTTT.

A single count supports this clone. This chain links TRBV5-1 with TRBJ2-5; a possible D gene is TRBD1 (5 bases). The DNA end is more similar to TRBJ2-7, so the J call may be wrong. The germline CDR1 and CDR2 sequences are SGHRS and YFSETQ. This CDR3 is built from 13 residues. The CDR3, as DNA: TGCGCCAGCAGCCAGGGTGGAAGCTACGAGCAGTACTTC. Protein: CASSQGGSYEQYF.

The chain recombines TRBV9 with TRBJ2-5; no clear D gene. The CDR3 is 14 amino acids. Germline CDR1 and CDR2: SGDLS and YYNGEE. Trimming left V 2 bases short and J 1 base short, with 9 bases between. CDR3 in amino acids: CASSVGEFQETQYF. CDR3 bases: TGTGCCAGCAGCGTCGGAGAGTTCCAAGAGACCCAGTACTTC.

The chain combines TRBV29-1 with TRBJ1-4, with 9 bases matching TRBD1. The trim removed 1 base at V and 9 bases at J, leaving 6 bases unmatched. This CDR3 contains 14 residues. Germline loops: CDR1 SQVTM, CDR2 ANQGSEA. Written as DNA, the CDR3 is TGCAGCGTTGAAGGGGACAGGGCCGGCCAAAAACTGTTTTTT. It specifies CSVEGDRAGQKLFF. Based on the CDR3 plus reference TRBV29-1 and TRBJ1-4, the full variable domain is SAVISQKPSRDICQRGTSLTIQCQVDSQVTMMFWYRQQPGQSLTLIATANQGSEATYESGFVIDKFPISRPNLTFSTLTVSNMSPEDSSIYLCSVEGDRAGQKLFFGSGTQLSVL.

The chain recombines TRBV9 with TRBJ2-2; a weak D match, TRBD2 (5 bases). Germline V lookup: CDR1 SGDLS, CDR2 YYNGEE. This CDR3 region has 16 residues. V was trimmed by 4 bases and J by 0 bases, leaving 13 bases between them. CDR3 region: CASSPRGDANTGELFF. The CDR3 bases are TGTGCCAGCAGCCCACGGGGAGACGCGAACACCGGGGAGCTGTTTTTT.

This sequence joins TRBV9 and TRBJ2-7, with D possibly matching TRBD2 (6 bases). The CDR3 sequence is 14 residues long. Germline CDR1 SGDLS, CDR2 YYNGEE. The V gene lost 7 bases and the J gene lost 7 bases, with 21 bases spanning the gap. The CDR3 region is CASGSGTPFLEQYF. The CDR3 DNA follows: TGTGCCAGCGGATCCGGGACTCCGTTCCTGGAGCAGTACTTC.

The chain couples TRBV2 to TRBJ1-6; D may be TRBD1 (6 bases). This CDR3 contains 15 residues. The germline V gene has CDR1 SNHLY and CDR2 FYNNEI. Deletions cut 2 bases from V and 6 bases from J, with 11 bases between. The CDR3 loop is CASSEWTVPNSPLHF. The CDR3 nucleotides are TGTGCCAGCAGTGAATGGACAGTCCCTAATTCACCCCTCCACTTT.

V is TRBV7-2 and J is TRBJ2-5; no clear D gene. The ends were cut back, 1 base at V and 4 bases at J, with 10 bases in the middle. CDR1 is SGHTA, CDR2 FQGNSA, per germline. The CDR3 contains 14 residues. CDR3 protein: CASSLGAGLETQYF. CDR3 bases: TGTGCCAGCAGCTTAGGGGCAGGCCTAGAGACCCAGTACTTC.

The rearrangement uses TRBV28 and TRBJ1-5, with unresolved D. Germline V gives CDR1 MDHEN, CDR2 SYDVKM. The germline V and J ends were trimmed by 3 bases and 4 bases, with 16 bases remaining between them. The length of the CDR3 is 16 residues. The CDR3 nucleotides read TGTGCCAGCAGTTTGCCGAGAACAGTAGGTAATCAGCCCCAGCATTTT. Its translation is CASSLPRTVGNQPQHF.

This rearrangement joins TRBV6-6 to TRBJ1-1, with no clear D. Trimming removed 6 bases from V and 0 bases from J, with 11 bases in between. Germline V gene sequence: CDR1 MNHNY, CDR2 SVGAGI (reference sequence). This CDR3 region has 14 residues. The CDR3 nucleotides read TGTGCCAGCAGGGGCAGGCCTATGAACACTGAAGCTTTCTTT. This gives the protein CASRGRPMNTEAFF.

This clone turned up a few times. V usage is TRBV4-1 and J usage is TRBJ1-4; TRBD1 matches 10 bases. This CDR3 comprises 15 residues. V trimming: 4 bases; J trimming: 7 bases; junction bases outside the gene matches: 6. Germline V gene lookup returns CDR1 MGHRA and CDR2 YSYEKL. The CDR3 protein is CASSPGGTGAEKLFF. The CDR3 region has the DNA TGCGCCAGCAGCCCAGGGGGGACAGGGGCTGAAAAACTGTTTTTT.

The chain uses TRBV7-9 and TRBJ1-4, with 7 bases fitting TRBD1. Germline values: CDR1 SEHNR, CDR2 FQNEAQ (reference sequence). The CDR3 contains 15 residues. After removal of 3 bases from V and 6 bases from J, the junction contained 7 bases not matched to a gene. CDR3: CASSFGAGTDEKLFF. CDR3 bases: TGTGCCAGCAGCTTTGGGGCCGGGACAGATGAAAAACTGTTTTTT.

This clone was counted a few times. The chain carries TRBV5-4 and TRBJ1-1; D remains unclear. The CDR3 has 14 residues. Trimming removed 9 bases from V and 6 bases from J, with 21 bases in between. Germline V gene data show CDR1 as SGHNT and CDR2 as YYREEE (reference sequence). The CDR3 nucleotides read TGTGCCATATTTCCGTCGGAGGCGGTCCCTGAAGCTTTCTTT. Encoded protein: CAIFPSEAVPEAFF.

A single count supports this clone. The chain has TRBV9 and TRBJ2-2; D may be TRBD2 (7 bases). Trimming shortened V by 7 bases and J by 6 bases, and 25 bases separated the two germline ends. The V gene's germline CDR1 is SGDLS and CDR2 YYNGEE. The CDR3 is 17 amino acids. The CDR3 nucleotides read TGTGCCAGCGGAAAAGGGGGGCGGGAGAAGTCCCCCGGGGAGCTGTTTTTT. Its protein is CASGKGGREKSPGELFF. Complete variable domain (other parts from reference TRBV9 and TRBJ2-2): DSGVTQTPKHLITATGQRVTLRCSPRSGDLSVYWYQQSLDQGLQFLIQYYNGEERAKGNILERFSAQQFPDLHSELNLSSLELGDSALYFCASGKGGREKSPGELFFGEGSRLTVL.

This chain connects TRBV14 to TRBJ2-3; the match to TRBD1 covers 8 bases. The V gene's germline CDR1 is SGHDN and CDR2 FVKESK. The CDR3 consists of 17 residues. Losses at the gene ends were 0 bases for V and 4 bases for J; bases not matched to a gene: 9. The CDR3 is CASSQDGFGQGSDTQYF. CDR3 coding DNA: TGTGCCAGCAGCCAAGATGGATTTGGACAGGGCTCAGATACGCAGTATTTT.

This clone was recorded a few times. V is TRBV5-6 and J is TRBJ2-5, with TRBD1 matching 8 bases. This CDR3 is built from 16 residues. Germline CDR1 and CDR2: SGHDT and YYEEEE. The J segment lost 5 bases and the V segment lost 0 bases, leaving 9 bases of the junction unmatched. The CDR3 DNA reads as TGTGCCAGCAGCTTGGCTTTCAGGGGGCAGTTGGAGACCCAGTACTTC. This gives the protein CASSLAFRGQLETQYF.

The V call is TRBV7-2, the J call TRBJ2-7; D is unclear. Germline CDR1 is SGHTA and CDR2 is FQGNSA. V dropped 5 bases and J dropped 3 bases, with 17 bases sitting between them. The CDR3 extends over 15 amino acids. This CDR3 reads CASSASIQQFYEQYF. Written as DNA, the CDR3 is TGTGCCAGCAGCGCCTCTATTCAACAGTTCTACGAGCAGTACTTC.

This chain uses TRBV10-3 with TRBJ2-1; 9 positions agree with TRBD1. Trimming removed 7 bases from V and 7 bases from J; junction bases left unmatched: 5. The CDR3 loop spans 13 amino acids. Germline V gene sequence: CDR1 ENHRY, CDR2 SYGVKD. The CDR3 coding sequence is TGTGCCATCAAACAGGGGGCAGGGAATGAGCAGTTCTTC. Translated, it gives CAIKQGAGNEQFF.

This chain joins TRBV11-3 and TRBJ2-3; D may be TRBD2 (6 bases). The CDR3 covers 14 residues. The germline V and J ends were trimmed by 7 bases and 3 bases, with 14 bases remaining between them. CDR1 is SGHNT and CDR2 is YENEEA in the germline V gene. The CDR3 sequence: CASKIGAGTDTQYF. CDR3 in DNA: TGTGCCAGCAAAATCGGGGCGGGGACAGATACGCAGTATTTT.

J is TRBJ1-2 and V is TRBV10-3, with D uncertain. CDR3 size: 13 residues. Deletions cut 7 bases from V and 4 bases from J, with 13 bases between. The V gene's germline CDR1 is ENHRY and CDR2 SYGVKD. The CDR3 sequence: CAIMGQKSYGYTF. CDR3 in DNA: TGTGCCATCATGGGCCAAAAGTCCTATGGCTACACCTTC.

Concerning this clone: This sample includes further DNA sequences coding for the same CDR3. This chain connects TRBV7-2 to TRBJ2-3; 7 nucleotides line up with TRBD1. This CDR3 region has 14 residues. Trimming took 1 base from V and 3 from J; bases not matched to a gene: 1. Germline CDR1 is SGHTA and CDR2 is FQGNSA. CDR3 DNA: TGTGCCAGCAGCTTAGACAGGGGAACAGATACGCAGTATTTT. Translated: CASSLDRGTDTQYF.

The rearrangement joins TRBV5-1 to TRBJ2-1, with 7 bases fitting TRBD2. J lost 6 bases, V lost 3 bases, and 12 bases had no gene match. Per the germline V gene, CDR1 is SGHRS and CDR2 is YFSETQ. The CDR3 contains 16 residues. The CDR3 reads CASSSLIGLDANEQFF. The CDR3 DNA follows: TGCGCCAGCAGCTCCCTAATCGGACTAGACGCCAATGAGCAGTTCTTC.

The V and J genes are TRBV6-6 and TRBJ1-5; 7 bases match TRBD1. Germline V gene data show CDR1 as MNHNY and CDR2 as SVGAGI (reference sequence). CDR3 length: 15 residues. Losses at the gene ends were 8 bases for V and 5 bases for J; bases not matched to a gene: 12. The CDR3 is CASSTGTAIYQPQHF. The CDR3 nucleotides are TGTGCCAGCTCTACCGGGACAGCAATCTATCAGCCCCAGCATTTT.